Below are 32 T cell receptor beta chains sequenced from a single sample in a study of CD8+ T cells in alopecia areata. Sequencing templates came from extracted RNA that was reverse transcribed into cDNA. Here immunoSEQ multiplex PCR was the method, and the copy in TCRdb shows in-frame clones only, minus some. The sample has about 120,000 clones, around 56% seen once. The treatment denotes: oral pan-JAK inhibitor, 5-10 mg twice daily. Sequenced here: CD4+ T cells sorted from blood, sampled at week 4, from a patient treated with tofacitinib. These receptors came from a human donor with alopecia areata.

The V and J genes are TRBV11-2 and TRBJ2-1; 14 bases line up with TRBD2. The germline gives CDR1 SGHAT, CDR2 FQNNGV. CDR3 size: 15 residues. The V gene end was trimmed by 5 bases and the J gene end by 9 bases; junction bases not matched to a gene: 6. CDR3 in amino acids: CASSRGTSGSLEQFF. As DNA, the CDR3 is TGTGCCAGCAGCCGCGGGACTAGCGGGAGCCTTGAGCAGTTCTTC.

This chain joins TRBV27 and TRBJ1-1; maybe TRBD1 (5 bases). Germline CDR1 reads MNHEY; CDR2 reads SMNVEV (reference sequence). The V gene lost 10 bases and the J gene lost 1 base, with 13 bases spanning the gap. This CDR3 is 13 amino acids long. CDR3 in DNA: TGTGCCAAACCTATCGGGACGAACACTGAAGCTTTCTTT. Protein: CAKPIGTNTEAFF.

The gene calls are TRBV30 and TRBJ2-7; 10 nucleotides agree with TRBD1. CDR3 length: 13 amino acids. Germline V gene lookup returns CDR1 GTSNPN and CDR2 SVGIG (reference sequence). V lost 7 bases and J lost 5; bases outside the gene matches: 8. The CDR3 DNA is TGTGCCTCCTCCGGGACAGGGGTCCACGAGCAGTACTTC. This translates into CASSGTGVHEQYF.

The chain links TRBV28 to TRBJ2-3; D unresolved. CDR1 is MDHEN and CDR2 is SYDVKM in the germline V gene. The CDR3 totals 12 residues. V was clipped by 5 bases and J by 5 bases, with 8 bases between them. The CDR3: CASSPHVDTQYF. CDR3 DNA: TGTGCCAGCAGTCCTCATGTAGATACGCAGTATTTT.

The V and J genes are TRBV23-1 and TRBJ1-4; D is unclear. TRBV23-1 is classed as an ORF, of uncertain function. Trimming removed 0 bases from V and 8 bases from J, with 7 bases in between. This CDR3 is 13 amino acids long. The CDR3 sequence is CASSQSGREKLFF. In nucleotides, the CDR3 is TGCGCCAGCAGTCAATCTGGGCGGGAAAAACTGTTTTTT.

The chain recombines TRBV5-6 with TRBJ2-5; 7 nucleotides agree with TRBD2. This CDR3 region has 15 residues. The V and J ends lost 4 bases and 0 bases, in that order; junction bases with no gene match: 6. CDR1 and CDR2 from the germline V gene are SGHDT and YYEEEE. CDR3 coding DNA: TGTGCCAGCAGCAGTCCTCTAGCGGACCAAGAGACCCAGTACTTC. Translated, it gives CASSSPLADQETQYF.

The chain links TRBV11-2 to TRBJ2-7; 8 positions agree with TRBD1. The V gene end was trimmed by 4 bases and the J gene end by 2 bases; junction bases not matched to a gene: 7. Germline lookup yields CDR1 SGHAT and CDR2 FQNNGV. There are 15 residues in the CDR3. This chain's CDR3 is CASSWSGGVTYEQYF. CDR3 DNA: TGTGCCAGCAGCTGGTCAGGGGGCGTTACCTACGAGCAGTACTTC.

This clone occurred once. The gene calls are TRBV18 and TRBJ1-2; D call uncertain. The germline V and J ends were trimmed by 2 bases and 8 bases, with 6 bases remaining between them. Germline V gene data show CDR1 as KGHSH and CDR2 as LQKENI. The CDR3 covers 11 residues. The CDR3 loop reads CASSPGPGYTF. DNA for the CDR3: TGTGCCAGCTCACCAGGACCGGGCTACACCTTC.

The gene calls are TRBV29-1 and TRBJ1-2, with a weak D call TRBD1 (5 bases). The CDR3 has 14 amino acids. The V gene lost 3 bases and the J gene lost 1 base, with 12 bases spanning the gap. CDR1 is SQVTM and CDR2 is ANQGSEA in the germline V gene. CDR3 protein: CSVEGQEINYGYTF. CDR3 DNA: TGCAGCGTTGAGGGGCAGGAAATTAACTATGGCTACACCTTC. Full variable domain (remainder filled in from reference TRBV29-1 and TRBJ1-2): SAVISQKPSRDICQRGTSLTIQCQVDSQVTMMFWYRQQPGQSLTLIATANQGSEATYESGFVIDKFPISRPNLTFSTLTVSNMSPEDSSIYLCSVEGQEINYGYTFGSGTRLTVV.

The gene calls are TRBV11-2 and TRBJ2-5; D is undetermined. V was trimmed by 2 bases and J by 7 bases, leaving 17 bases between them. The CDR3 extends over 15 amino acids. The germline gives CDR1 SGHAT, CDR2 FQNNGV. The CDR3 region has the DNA TGTGCCAGCAGCTTAACACGGACCGATAGTGGGACCCAGTACTTC. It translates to CASSLTRTDSGTQYF.

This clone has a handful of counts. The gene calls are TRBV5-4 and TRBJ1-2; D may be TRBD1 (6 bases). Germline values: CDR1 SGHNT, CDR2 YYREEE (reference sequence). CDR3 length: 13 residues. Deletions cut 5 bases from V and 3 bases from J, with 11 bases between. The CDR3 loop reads CASRRGGDYGYTF. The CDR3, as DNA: TGTGCCAGCAGACGAGGGGGTGACTATGGCTACACCTTC.

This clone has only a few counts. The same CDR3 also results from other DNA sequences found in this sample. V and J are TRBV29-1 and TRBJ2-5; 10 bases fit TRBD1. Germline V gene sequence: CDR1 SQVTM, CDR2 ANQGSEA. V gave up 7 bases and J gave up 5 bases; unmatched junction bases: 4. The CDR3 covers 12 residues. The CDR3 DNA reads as TGCAGCGGGACAGGGGGAAGGGAGACCCAGTACTTC. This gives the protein CSGTGGRETQYF.

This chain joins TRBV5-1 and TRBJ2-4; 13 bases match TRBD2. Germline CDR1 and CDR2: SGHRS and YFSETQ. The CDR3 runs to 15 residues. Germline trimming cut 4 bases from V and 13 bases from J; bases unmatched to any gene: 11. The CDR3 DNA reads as TGCGCCAGCAGCCCCGGACTAGCGGGAGCATCTGAGCAGTACTTC. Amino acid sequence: CASSPGLAGASEQYF.

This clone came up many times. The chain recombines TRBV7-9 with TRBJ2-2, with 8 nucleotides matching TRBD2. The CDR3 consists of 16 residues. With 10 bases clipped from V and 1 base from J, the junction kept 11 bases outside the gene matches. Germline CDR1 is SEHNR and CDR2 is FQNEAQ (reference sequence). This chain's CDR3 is CATPRGALKNTGELFF. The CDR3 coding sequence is TGTGCCACCCCGCGGGGGGCCCTGAAGAACACCGGGGAGCTGTTTTTT.

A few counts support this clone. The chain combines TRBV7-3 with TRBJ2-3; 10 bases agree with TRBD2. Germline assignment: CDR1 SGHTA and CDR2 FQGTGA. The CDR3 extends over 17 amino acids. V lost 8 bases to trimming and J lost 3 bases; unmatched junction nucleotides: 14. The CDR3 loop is CASSEGSGRPGTDTQYF. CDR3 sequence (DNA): TGTGCCAGCTCCGAGGGTAGCGGGAGGCCGGGGACAGATACGCAGTATTTT.

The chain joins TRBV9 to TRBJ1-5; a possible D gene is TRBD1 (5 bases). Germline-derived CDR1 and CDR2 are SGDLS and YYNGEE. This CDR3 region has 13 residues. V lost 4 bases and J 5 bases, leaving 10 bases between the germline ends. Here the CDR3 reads CASSTDSYQPQHF. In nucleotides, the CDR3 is TGTGCCAGCAGCACCGACAGTTATCAGCCCCAGCATTTT.

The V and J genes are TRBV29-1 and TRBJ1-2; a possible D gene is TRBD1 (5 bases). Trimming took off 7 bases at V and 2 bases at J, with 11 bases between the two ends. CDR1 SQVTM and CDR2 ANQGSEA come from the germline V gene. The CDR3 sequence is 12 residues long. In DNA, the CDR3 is TGCAGCGGCCGTCAGGGAAACTATGGCTACACCTTC. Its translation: CSGRQGNYGYTF.

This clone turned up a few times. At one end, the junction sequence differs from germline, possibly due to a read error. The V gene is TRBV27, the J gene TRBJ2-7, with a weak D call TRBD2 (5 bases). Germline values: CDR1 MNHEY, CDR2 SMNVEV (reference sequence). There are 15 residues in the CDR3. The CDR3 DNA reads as TGTGCCAGCAGTTTCATCGGCACGACTACCTACGAGCGGTACTTC. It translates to CASSFIGTTTYERYF.

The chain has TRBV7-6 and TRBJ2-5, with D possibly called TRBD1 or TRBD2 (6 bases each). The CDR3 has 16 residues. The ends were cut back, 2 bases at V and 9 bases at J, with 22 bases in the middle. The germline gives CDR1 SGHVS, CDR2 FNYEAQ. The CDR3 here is CASSLLGGLPQDAQYF. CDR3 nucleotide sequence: TGTGCCAGCAGCTTATTGGGGGGCCTACCGCAAGACGCCCAGTACTTC.

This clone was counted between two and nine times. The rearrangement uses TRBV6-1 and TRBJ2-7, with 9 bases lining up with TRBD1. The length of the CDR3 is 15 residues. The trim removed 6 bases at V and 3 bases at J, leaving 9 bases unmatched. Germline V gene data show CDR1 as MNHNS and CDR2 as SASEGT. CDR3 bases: TGTGCCAGCAGCACAGCCGGGACAGGGATCTACGAGCAGTACTTC. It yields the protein CASSTAGTGIYEQYF.

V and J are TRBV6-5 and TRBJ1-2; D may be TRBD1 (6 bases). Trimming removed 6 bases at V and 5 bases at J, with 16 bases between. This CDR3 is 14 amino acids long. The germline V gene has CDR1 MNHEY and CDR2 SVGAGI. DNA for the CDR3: TGTGCCAGCAGCATACAACAGGGCCGGTATGGCTACACCTTC. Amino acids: CASSIQQGRYGYTF.

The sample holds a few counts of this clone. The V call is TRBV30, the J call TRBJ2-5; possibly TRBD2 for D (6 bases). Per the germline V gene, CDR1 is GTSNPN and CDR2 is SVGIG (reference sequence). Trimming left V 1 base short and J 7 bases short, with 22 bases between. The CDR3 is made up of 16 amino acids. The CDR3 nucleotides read TGTGCCTGGAGTGGGAAAGCCGGGACGGCGGAGGGGACCCAGTACTTC. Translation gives CAWSGKAGTAEGTQYF.

The CDR3 loop is CSADRVGETQYF. The CDR3 DNA sequence: TGCAGCGCAGACAGGGTAGGAGAGACCCAGTACTTC. The chain uses TRBV29-1 and TRBJ2-5; 7 bases align to TRBD1. J lost 4 bases, V lost 7 bases, and 6 bases had no gene match. Germline assignment: CDR1 SQVTM and CDR2 ANQGSEA. This CDR3 has 12 amino acids. Full variable domain (missing parts from reference TRBV29-1 and TRBJ2-5): SAVISQKPSRDICQRGTSLTIQCQVDSQVTMMFWYRQQPGQSLTLIATANQGSEATYESGFVIDKFPISRPNLTFSTLTVSNMSPEDSSIYLCSADRVGETQYFGPGTRLLVL.

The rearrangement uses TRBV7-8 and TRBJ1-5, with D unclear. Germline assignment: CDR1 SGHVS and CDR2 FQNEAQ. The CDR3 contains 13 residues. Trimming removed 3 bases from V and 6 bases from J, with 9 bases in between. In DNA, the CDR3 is TGTGCCAGCAGCTTCTTTGAAGGTCAGCCCCAGCATTTT. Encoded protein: CASSFFEGQPQHF.

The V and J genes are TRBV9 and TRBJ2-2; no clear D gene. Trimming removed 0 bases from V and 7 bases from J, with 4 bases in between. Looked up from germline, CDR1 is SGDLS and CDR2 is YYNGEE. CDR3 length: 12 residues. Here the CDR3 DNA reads TGTGCCAGCAGCGTAGTAGTCGGGGAGCTGTTTTTT. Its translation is CASSVVVGELFF.

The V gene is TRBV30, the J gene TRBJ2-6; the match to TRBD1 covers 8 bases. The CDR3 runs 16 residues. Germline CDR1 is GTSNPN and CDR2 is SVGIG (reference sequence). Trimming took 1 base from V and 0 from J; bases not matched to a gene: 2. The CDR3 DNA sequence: TGTGCCTGGAGTGGACAGGGGAGCTCTGGGGCCAACGTCCTGACTTTC. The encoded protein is CAWSGQGSSGANVLTF.

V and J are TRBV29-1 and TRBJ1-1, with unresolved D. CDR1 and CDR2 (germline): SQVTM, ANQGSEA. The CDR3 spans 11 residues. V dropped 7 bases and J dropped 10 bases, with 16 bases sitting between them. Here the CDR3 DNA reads TGCAGCGCCCAAACCCTCAGAGGAGCTTTCTTT. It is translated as CSAQTLRGAFF.

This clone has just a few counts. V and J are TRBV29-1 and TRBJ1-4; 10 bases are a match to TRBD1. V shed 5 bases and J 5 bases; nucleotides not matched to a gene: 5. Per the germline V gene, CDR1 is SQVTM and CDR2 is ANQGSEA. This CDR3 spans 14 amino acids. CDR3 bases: TGCAGCGTTCTCCCGGGACAGGGGAATGAAAAACTGTTTTTT. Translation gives CSVLPGQGNEKLFF.

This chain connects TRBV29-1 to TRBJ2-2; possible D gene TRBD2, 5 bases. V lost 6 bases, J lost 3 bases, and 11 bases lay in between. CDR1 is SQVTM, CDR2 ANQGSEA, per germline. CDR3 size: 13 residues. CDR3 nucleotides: TGCAGCGTGGTCGGACTTTACACCGGGGAGCTGTTTTTT. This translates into CSVVGLYTGELFF.

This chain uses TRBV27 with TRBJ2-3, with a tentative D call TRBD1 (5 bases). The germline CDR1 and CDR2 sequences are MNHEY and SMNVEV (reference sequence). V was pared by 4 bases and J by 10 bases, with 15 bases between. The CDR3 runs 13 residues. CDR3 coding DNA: TGTGCCAGCAGTTCCCCCTTGCTAGGGGCGCAGTATTTT. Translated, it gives CASSSPLLGAQYF.

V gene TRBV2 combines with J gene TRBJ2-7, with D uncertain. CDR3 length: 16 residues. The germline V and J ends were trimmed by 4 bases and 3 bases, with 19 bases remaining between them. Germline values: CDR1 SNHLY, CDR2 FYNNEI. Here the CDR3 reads CASSAGLGQQIYEQYF. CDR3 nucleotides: TGTGCCAGCAGTGCTGGTCTCGGTCAGCAGATCTACGAGCAGTACTTC.

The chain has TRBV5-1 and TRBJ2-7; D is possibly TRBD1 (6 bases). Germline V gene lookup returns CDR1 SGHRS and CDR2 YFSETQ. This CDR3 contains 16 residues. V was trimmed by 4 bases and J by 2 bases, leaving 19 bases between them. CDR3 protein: CASSTNAGTTTYEQYF. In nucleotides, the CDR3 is TGCGCCAGCAGCACCAACGCCGGGACAACAACCTACGAGCAGTACTTC.